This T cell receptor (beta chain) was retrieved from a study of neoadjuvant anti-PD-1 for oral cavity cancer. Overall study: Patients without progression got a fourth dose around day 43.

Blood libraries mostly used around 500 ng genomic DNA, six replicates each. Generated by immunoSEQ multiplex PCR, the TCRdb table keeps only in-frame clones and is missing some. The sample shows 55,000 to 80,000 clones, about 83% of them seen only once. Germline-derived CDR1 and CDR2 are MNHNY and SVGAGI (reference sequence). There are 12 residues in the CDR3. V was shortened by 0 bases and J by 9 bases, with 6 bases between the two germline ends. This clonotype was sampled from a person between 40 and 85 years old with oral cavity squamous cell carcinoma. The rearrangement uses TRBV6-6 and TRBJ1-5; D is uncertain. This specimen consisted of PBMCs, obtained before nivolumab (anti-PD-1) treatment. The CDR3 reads CASSYSTGPQHF. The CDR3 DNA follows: TGTGCCAGCAGTTACTCGACGGGGCCCCAGCATTTT.